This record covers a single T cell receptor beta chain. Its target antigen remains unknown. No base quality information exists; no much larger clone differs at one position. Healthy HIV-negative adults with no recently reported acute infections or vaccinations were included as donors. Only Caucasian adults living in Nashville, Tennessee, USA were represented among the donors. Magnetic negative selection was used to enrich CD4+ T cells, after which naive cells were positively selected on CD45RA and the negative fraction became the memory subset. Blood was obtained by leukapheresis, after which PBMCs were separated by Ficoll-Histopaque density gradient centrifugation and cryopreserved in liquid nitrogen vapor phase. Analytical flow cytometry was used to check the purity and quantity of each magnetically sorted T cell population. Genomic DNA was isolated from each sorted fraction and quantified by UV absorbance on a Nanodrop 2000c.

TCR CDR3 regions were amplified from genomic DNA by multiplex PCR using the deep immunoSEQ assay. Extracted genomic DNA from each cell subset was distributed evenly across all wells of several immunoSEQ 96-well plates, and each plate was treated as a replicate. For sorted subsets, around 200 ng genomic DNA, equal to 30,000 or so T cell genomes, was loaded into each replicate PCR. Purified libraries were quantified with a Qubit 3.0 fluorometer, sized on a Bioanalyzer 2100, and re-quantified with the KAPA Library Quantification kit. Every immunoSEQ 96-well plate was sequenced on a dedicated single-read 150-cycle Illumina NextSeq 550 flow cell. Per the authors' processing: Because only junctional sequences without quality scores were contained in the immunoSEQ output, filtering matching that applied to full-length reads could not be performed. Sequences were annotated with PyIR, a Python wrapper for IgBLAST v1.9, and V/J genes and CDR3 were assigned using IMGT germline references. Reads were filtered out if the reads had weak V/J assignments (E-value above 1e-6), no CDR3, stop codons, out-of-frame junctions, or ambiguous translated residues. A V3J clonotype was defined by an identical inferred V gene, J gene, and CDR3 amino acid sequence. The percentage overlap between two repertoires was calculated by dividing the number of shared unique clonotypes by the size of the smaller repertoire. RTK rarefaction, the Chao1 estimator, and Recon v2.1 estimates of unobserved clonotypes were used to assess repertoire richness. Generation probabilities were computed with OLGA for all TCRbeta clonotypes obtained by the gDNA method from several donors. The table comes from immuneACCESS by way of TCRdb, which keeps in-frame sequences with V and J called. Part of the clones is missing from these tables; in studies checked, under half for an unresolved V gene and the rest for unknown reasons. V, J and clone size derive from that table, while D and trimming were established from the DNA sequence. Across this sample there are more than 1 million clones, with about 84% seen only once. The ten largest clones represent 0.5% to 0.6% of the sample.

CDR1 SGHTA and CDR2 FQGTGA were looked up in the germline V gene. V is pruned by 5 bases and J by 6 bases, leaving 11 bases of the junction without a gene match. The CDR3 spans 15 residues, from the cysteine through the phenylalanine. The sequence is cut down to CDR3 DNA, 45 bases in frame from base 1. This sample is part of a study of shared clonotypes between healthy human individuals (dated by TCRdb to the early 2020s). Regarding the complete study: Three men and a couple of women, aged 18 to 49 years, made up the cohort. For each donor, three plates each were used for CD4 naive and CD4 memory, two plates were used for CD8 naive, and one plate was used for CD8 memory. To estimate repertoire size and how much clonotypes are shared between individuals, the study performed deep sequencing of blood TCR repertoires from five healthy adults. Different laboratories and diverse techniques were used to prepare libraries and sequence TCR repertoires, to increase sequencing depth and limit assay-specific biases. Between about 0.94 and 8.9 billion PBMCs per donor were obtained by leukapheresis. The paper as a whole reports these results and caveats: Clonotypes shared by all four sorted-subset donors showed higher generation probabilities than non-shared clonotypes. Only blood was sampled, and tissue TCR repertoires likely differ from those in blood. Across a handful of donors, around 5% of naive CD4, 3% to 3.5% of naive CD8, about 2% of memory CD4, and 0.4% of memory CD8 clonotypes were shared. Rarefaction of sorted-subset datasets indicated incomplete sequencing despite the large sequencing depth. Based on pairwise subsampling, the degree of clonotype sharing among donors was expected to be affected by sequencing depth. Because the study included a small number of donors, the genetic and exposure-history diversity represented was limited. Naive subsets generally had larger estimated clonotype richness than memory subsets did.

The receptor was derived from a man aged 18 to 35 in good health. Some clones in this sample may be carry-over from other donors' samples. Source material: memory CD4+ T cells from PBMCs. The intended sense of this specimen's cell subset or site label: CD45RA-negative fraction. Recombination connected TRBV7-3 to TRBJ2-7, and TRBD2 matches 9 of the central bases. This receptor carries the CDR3 CASSPVGREGLEQYF. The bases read TGTGCCAGCAGCCCGGTAGGGCGGGAGGGCCTCGAGCAGTACTTC. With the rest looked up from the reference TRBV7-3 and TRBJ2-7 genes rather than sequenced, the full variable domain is GAGVSQTPSNKVTEKGKYVELRCDPISGHTALYWYRQSLGQGPEFLIYFQGTGAADDSGLPNDRFFAVRPEGSVSTLKIQRTERGDSAVYLCASSPVGREGLEQYFGPGTRLTVT.